This record covers a single T cell receptor beta chain. Its antigen is as yet unknown. The data originate from a study of cytomegalovirus exposure and HLA in healthy donors. Study-wide findings and caveats: CMV serostatus stood as the only immune exposure information on hand. In a later analysis, V- and J-gene trimming of beta chains associated with a DCLRE1C missense variant, replicated independently. A later analysis reportedly found that, within productive TCRs, an Asian-associated ancestry cluster had fewer N-insertions than the mean observed across the approximately 670 donors.

PCR involved 60 Vbeta and 13 Jbeta primers. Here immunoSEQ multiplex PCR was the method, and the copy in TCRdb shows in-frame clones only, minus some. The repertoire holds 160,000 or so clones, with 80% as singletons. Looked up from germline, CDR1 is SGHNT and CDR2 is YENEEA. The ends were cut back, 3 bases at V and 3 bases at J, with 14 bases in the middle. The CDR3 runs 15 residues. The receptor was isolated from a man between 25 and 39 years old in good health and CMV-seronegative. The V call is TRBV11-3, the J call TRBJ1-1; tentatively, D is TRBD1 (6 bases). Material: PBMCs. The CDR3 nucleotides read TGTGCCAGCAGCTTTGGGATCGAGGGGGACACTGAAGCTTTCTTT. Protein product: CASSFGIEGDTEAFF.